The 28 T cell receptor beta chains reported below all come from one sample, sequenced in a study of blood T cells in healthy people across ages. A second PCR of 7 to 11 cycles used a sample-barcoded 5' primer and a J-beta primer mix. TCRdb fed the 5' RACE reads into MiXCR, producing one record per CDR3 protein. The sample has hundreds of thousands of distinct CDR3 sequences, 58% seen once. Sequenced material: blood. These receptors were taken from a man in his thirties or forties in good health.

There are a few counts of this clonotype. The chain couples TRBV20-1 to TRBJ2-4, with D unresolved. The end of the DNA aligns better with TRBJ2-7, so the J call may be wrong. Germline CDR1 reads DFQATT; CDR2 reads SNEGSKA (reference sequence). This CDR3 has 13 residues. In DNA, the CDR3 is TGCAGTGCTAGAGATGGGTCTAACTACGAGCAGTACTTC. It yields the protein CSARDGSNYEQYF.

The chain recombines TRBV4-1 with TRBJ1-6; D possibly corresponds to TRBD1 (5 bases). The V gene lost 1 base and the J gene lost 14 bases, with 6 bases spanning the gap. The CDR3 length is 11 residues. Germline assignment: CDR1 MGHRA and CDR2 YSYEKL. CDR3 DNA sequence: TGCGCCAGCAGCCAAGGGGGGACCCTCCACTTT. Residues: CASSQGGTLHF.

This chain links TRBV5-6 with TRBJ2-5; D not certain. Germline V gives CDR1 SGHDT, CDR2 YYEEEE. The V end lost 0 bases, the J end lost 4 bases, and 7 bases lay between the germline ends. The CDR3 covers 13 residues. The CDR3 sequence: CASSLARRETQYF. Here the CDR3 DNA reads TGTGCCAGCAGCTTGGCCAGGCGAGAGACCCAGTACTTC.

This clonotype was observed a handful of times. This chain uses TRBV29-1 with TRBJ2-1, with 8 positions matching TRBD2. Germline V gene lookup returns CDR1 SQVTM and CDR2 ANQGSEA. The V and J ends lost 6 bases and 5 bases, in that order; junction bases with no gene match: 9. The CDR3 has 14 residues. This CDR3 is CSVILAEGDNEQFF. In nucleotides, the CDR3 is TGCAGCGTAATACTAGCGGAGGGGGACAATGAGCAGTTCTTC.

This clonotype has only a few counts. The chain has TRBV29-1 and TRBJ1-1; no firm D call. The CDR3 extends over 12 amino acids. CDR1 is SQVTM and CDR2 is ANQGSEA in the germline V gene. Trimming cost V 2 bases and J 1 base, with 5 bases left between them. The CDR3 reads CSVESANTEAFF. CDR3 in DNA: TGCAGCGTTGAAAGCGCGAACACTGAAGCTTTCTTT.

The V and J genes are TRBV28 and TRBJ1-6; possibly TRBD1 for D (5 bases). Germline loops: CDR1 MDHEN, CDR2 SYDVKM. V gave up 1 base and J gave up 9 bases, with 13 bases separating them. CDR3 size: 15 residues. The CDR3 DNA sequence: TGTGCCAGCAGTTTATCGGGGGGGGTAGTTTCACCCCTCCACTTT. It encodes CASSLSGGVVSPLHF.

This clonotype was counted only a few times. J is TRBJ1-1 and V is TRBV12-3 or TRBV12-4, with TRBD1 matching 7 bases. Trimming took 6 bases from V and 2 from J; bases not matched to a gene: 9. This CDR3 contains 15 residues. Written as DNA, the CDR3 is TGTGCCAGCAGAGCTACGGACAGGCTAAACACTGAAGCTTTCTTT. Translating it yields CASRATDRLNTEAFF.

This chain connects TRBV3-1 to TRBJ1-2; 7 bases agree with TRBD1. CDR1 LGHDT and CDR2 YNNKEL come from the germline V gene (reference sequence). The V gene end was trimmed by 4 bases and the J gene end by 2 bases; junction bases not matched to a gene: 4. This CDR3 contains 14 residues. As DNA, the CDR3 is TGTGCCAGCAGCCGACCGGGACAGAACTATGGCTACACCTTC. Its translation: CASSRPGQNYGYTF.

This chain connects TRBV27 to TRBJ2-7; unclear D gene. V lost 8 bases, J lost 1 base, and 12 bases lay in between. The CDR3 sequence is 13 residues long. Germline CDR1 reads MNHEY; CDR2 reads SMNVEV (reference sequence). The CDR3 sequence: CASAAAVSYEQYF. DNA for the CDR3: TGTGCCAGCGCTGCAGCAGTTTCCTACGAGCAGTACTTC.

This clonotype was counted a few times. The chain uses TRBV7-2 and TRBJ2-3, with unresolved D. The CDR3 has 13 residues. Germline V CDR1 and CDR2: SGHTA, FQGNSA. V shed 3 bases and J shed 7 bases, with 11 bases lying between them. This chain's CDR3 is CASSFDGSNTQYF. The CDR3 DNA reads as TGTGCCAGCAGCTTTGATGGGTCGAATACGCAGTATTTT.

This chain joins TRBV7-6 and TRBJ2-1; D may match TRBD1 or TRBD2 (5 bases each). Germline V gives CDR1 SGHVS, CDR2 FNYEAQ. The CDR3 totals 17 residues. Deletions cut 4 bases from V and 4 bases from J, with 20 bases between. The CDR3 reads CASSSSRVGGLYNEQFF. The DNA of the CDR3 is TGTGCCAGCAGCTCCTCCAGGGTGGGCGGGTTATACAATGAGCAGTTCTTC.

The chain is built from TRBV20-1 and TRBJ2-7, with D uncertain. This CDR3 has 14 amino acids. V gave up 4 bases and J gave up 3 bases, with 16 bases separating them. Germline V gives CDR1 DFQATT, CDR2 SNEGSKA (reference sequence). The CDR3 nucleotides read TGCAGTGCTATCTCCTCAAGCTGGGGCTACGAGCAGTACTTC. Its translation is CSAISSSWGYEQYF.

The count of this clonotype is one. This chain joins TRBV27 and TRBJ2-3; D is possibly TRBD2 (6 bases). The CDR3 extends over 15 amino acids. V was clipped by 8 bases and J by 2 bases, with 17 bases between them. Germline loops: CDR1 MNHEY, CDR2 SMNVEV (reference sequence). The CDR3 protein is CASARKLANTDTQYF. The CDR3, as DNA: TGTGCCAGCGCGAGGAAACTAGCTAACACAGATACGCAGTATTTT.

The chain employs TRBV6-6 and TRBJ2-5; D is unresolved. The J call is doubtful: the DNA matches TRBJ2-7 better. CDR1 is MNHNY, CDR2 SVGAGI, per germline (reference sequence). The CDR3 has 13 residues. The CDR3 bases are TGTGCCAGCAGAAAACCATCCCCGGGCGAGCAGTACTTC. As protein: CASRKPSPGEQYF.

The chain has TRBV7-2 and TRBJ2-2; 8 positions agree with TRBD2. The CDR3 is made up of 15 amino acids. Losses at the gene ends were 5 bases for V and 1 base for J; bases not matched to a gene: 3. CDR1 and CDR2 (germline): SGHTA, FQGNSA. The CDR3 loop is CASSDGTRNTGELFF. DNA of the CDR3: TGTGCCAGCAGCGACGGGACTAGGAACACCGGGGAGCTGTTTTTT.

The chain carries TRBV29-1 and TRBJ1-2; D is uncertain. CDR3 size: 11 residues. Looked up from germline, CDR1 is SQVTM and CDR2 is ANQGSEA. Trimming stripped 4 bases from V and 7 bases from J, with 10 bases between. The CDR3 bases are TGCAGCGTTGCGTATGGTAGTGGCTACACCTTC. Residues: CSVAYGSGYTF.

This clonotype has a handful of counts. V is TRBV6-5 and J is TRBJ1-5; no firm D call. Per the germline V gene, CDR1 is MNHEY and CDR2 is SVGAGI. This CDR3 has 13 residues. With 6 bases removed from V and 7 bases from J, the gap between germline ends came to 13 bases. The CDR3 DNA is TGTGCCAGCAGCCGGGCCCCTGGGCAGCCCCAGCATTTT. Translation gives CASSRAPGQPQHF.

This clonotype showed up just a few times. V and J are TRBV20-1 and TRBJ2-7, with 13 bases aligning to TRBD2. CDR1 and CDR2 from the germline V gene are DFQATT and SNEGSKA (reference sequence). Losses at the gene ends were 6 bases for V and 4 bases for J; bases not matched to a gene: 18. This CDR3 spans 18 amino acids. The CDR3 nucleotides read TGCAGTGCCGAGGGGACTAGCGGGGTAGGGGCCGTAGAGTACGAGCAGTACTTC. Amino acid sequence: CSAEGTSGVGAVEYEQYF.

This clonotype was counted at least ten times. The chain joins TRBV29-1 to TRBJ2-3; TRBD2 agrees at 11 bases. The CDR3 length is 12 residues. V lost 7 bases, J lost 5 bases, and 2 bases stayed unmatched. Germline CDR1 and CDR2: SQVTM and ANQGSEA. DNA for the CDR3: TGCAGCGGAGGGACTAGCGGAGATACGCAGTATTTT. As protein: CSGGTSGDTQYF.

The rearrangement uses TRBV30 and TRBJ2-5; TRBD1 matches 8 bases. The CDR3 covers 14 residues. The V segment lost 5 bases and the J segment 4 bases; nucleotides outside the gene matches: 9. Germline loops: CDR1 GTSNPN, CDR2 SVGIG (reference sequence). The CDR3 reads CAWAIQGGRETQYF. The CDR3 coding sequence is TGTGCCTGGGCGATACAGGGGGGCAGAGAGACCCAGTACTTC.

This clonotype was counted a few times. The rearrangement links TRBV5-1 to TRBJ2-2; D may be TRBD2 (6 bases). V was clipped by 6 bases and J by 1 base, with 13 bases between them. This CDR3 has 15 amino acids. Germline V gene sequence: CDR1 SGHRS, CDR2 YFSETQ. CDR3 in amino acids: CASTLLGGNTGELFF. The CDR3, as DNA: TGCGCCAGCACCCTTCTGGGAGGGAACACCGGGGAGCTGTTTTTT.

The V and J genes are TRBV27 and TRBJ1-4, with D possibly matching TRBD1 (6 bases). CDR3 length: 13 residues. Trimming left V 4 bases short and J 8 bases short, with 11 bases between. The germline CDR1 and CDR2 sequences are MNHEY and SMNVEV (reference sequence). In DNA form, the CDR3 reads TGTGCCAGCAGTTGGGGGGGCCGAGAAAAACTGTTTTTT. Its protein product is CASSWGGREKLFF.

This clonotype was detected only a few times. The chain recombines TRBV20-1 with TRBJ2-5; D uncertain. Germline loops: CDR1 DFQATT, CDR2 SNEGSKA (reference sequence). The CDR3 is made up of 13 amino acids. V was pared by 5 bases and J by 0 bases, with 10 bases between. The chain's CDR3 is CSAAPLDQETQYF. The CDR3 DNA follows: TGCAGTGCTGCCCCCCTCGACCAAGAGACCCAGTACTTC.

As concerns this clonotype: A read error may account for a junction end that differs from germline. The chain employs TRBV28 and TRBJ2-1; D gene ambiguous. The CDR3 spans 11 residues. Germline loops: CDR1 MDHEN, CDR2 SYDVKM. CDR3 DNA: TGTGCCGGCAGTTTAAGCTATGAGCAGTTCTTC. Translation gives CAGSLSYEQFF.

The V and J genes are TRBV10-3 and TRBJ2-5; 8 positions match TRBD1. With 10 bases clipped from V and 11 bases from J, the junction kept 15 bases outside the gene matches. The CDR3 is made up of 13 amino acids. Germline CDR1 reads ENHRY; CDR2 reads SYGVKD. CDR3 sequence (DNA): TGTGCCAACGGACAGGGTTCTAACAATGAGCAGTACTTC. Translated: CANGQGSNNEQYF.

The table lists this clonotype with many counts. This sequence joins TRBV5-4 and TRBJ2-5, with 9 bases identical to TRBD1. The CDR3 runs to 14 residues. Germline lookup yields CDR1 SGHNT and CDR2 YYREEE (reference sequence). The J segment lost 5 bases and the V segment lost 2 bases, leaving 4 bases of the junction unmatched. The CDR3 nucleotides read TGTGCCAGCAGCTTACAGGGGGCGGTGGAGACCCAGTACTTC. Its protein is CASSLQGAVETQYF.

This clonotype was seen once. J is TRBJ2-1 and V is TRBV12-3 or TRBV12-4; a possible D gene is TRBD1 (6 bases). The CDR3 contains 12 residues. The V gene lost 8 bases and the J gene lost 8 bases, with 13 bases spanning the gap. CDR3 nucleotides: TGTGCCAGCCCCGGTGGGGGCCATGAGCAGTTCTTC. Its translation: CASPGGGHEQFF.

The V gene is TRBV7-2, the J gene TRBJ2-3, with 10 bases lining up with TRBD2. The CDR3 is 15 amino acids. The V gene end was trimmed by 10 bases and the J gene end by 4 bases; junction bases not matched to a gene: 11. From germline, CDR1 is SGHTA and CDR2 FQGNSA. The CDR3 DNA follows: TGTGCCACCAAAGGCGTCAGCGGGGGGGCAGATACGCAGTATTTT. Its protein is CATKGVSGGADTQYF. Full variable domain (outside the CDR3, taken from reference TRBV7-2 and TRBJ2-3): GAGVSQSPSNKVTEKGKDVELRCDPISGHTALYWYRQSLGQGLEFLIYFQGNSAPDKSGLPSDRFSAERTGGSVSTLTIQRTQQEDSAVYLCATKGVSGGADTQYFGPGTRLTVL.